The 2 T cell receptor beta chains presented below share a single source sample, sequenced in a study of OX40 agonist ivuxolimab in advanced cancers. Here immunoSEQ multiplex PCR was the method, and the copy in TCRdb shows in-frame clones only, minus some. The sample records 100,000 to 150,000 clones, approximately 94% being singletons. Sequenced material: CD4+ or CD8+ T cells sorted from blood, taken in a trial of the OX40 agonist ivuxolimab. The receptors come from an adult with an advanced solid tumor such as melanoma, head and neck, liver or kidney cancer.

V is TRBV18 and J is TRBJ1-6, with 7 bases that match TRBD1. The CDR3 loop spans 15 amino acids. Per the germline V gene, CDR1 is KGHSH and CDR2 is LQKENI. V trimming: 3 bases; J trimming: 10 bases; junction bases outside the gene matches: 9. The CDR3 coding sequence is TGTGCCAGCTCACCTCTTCCAGGGGGACTGTCACCCCTCCACTTT. It encodes CASSPLPGGLSPLHF.

The chain links TRBV27 to TRBJ1-4; maybe TRBD1 (5 bases). The CDR3 runs 14 residues. CDR1 and CDR2 (germline): MNHEY, SMNVEV (reference sequence). Trimming shortened V by 0 bases and J by 10 bases, and 12 bases separated the two germline ends. CDR3 nucleotide sequence: TGTGCCAGCAGTTTATCCCTGGTGGGGGGAAAACTGTTTTTT. Its protein product is CASSLSLVGGKLFF. The full variable domain, completed using reference TRBV27 and TRBJ1-4, is EAQVTQNPRYLITVTGKKLTVTCSQNMNHEYMSWYRQDPGLGLRQIYYSMNVEVTDKGDVPEGYKVSRKEKRNFPLILESPSPNQTSLYFCASSLSLVGGKLFFGSGTQLSVL.